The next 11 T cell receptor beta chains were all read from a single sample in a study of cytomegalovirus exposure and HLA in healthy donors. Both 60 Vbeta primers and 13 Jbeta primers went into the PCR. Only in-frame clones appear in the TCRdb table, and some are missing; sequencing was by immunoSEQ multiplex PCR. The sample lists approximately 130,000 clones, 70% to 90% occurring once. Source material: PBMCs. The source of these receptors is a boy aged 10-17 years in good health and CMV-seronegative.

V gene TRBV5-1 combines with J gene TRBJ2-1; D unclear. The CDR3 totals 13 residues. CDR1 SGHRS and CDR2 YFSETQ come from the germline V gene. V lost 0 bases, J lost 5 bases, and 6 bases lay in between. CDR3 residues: CASSLAQNNEQFF. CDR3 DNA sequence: TGCGCCAGCAGCTTGGCCCAGAACAATGAGCAGTTCTTC.

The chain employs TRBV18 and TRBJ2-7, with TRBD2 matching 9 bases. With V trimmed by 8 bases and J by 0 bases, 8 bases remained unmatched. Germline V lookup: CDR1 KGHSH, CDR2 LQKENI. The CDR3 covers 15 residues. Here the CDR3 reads CASIRREGTSYEQYF. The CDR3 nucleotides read TGTGCCAGCATCAGGCGGGAGGGGACCTCCTACGAGCAGTACTTC.

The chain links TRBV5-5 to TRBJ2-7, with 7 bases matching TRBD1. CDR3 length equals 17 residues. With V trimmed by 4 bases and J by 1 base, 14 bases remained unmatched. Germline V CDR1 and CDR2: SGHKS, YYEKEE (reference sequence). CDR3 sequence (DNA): TGTGCCAGCAGCCTCACCCCCGACAGGGCGAGGTCCTACGAGCAGTACTTC. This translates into CASSLTPDRARSYEQYF.

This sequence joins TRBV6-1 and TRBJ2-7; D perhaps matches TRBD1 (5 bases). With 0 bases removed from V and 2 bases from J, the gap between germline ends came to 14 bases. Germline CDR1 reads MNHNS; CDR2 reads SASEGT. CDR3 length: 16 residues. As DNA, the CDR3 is TGTGCCAGCAGTGAAGCTGGTTGGGGCGGAACCTACGAGCAGTACTTC. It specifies CASSEAGWGGTYEQYF.

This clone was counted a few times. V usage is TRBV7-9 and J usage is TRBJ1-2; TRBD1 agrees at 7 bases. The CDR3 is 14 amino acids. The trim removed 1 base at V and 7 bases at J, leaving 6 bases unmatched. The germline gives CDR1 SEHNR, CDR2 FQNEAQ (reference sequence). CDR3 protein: CASSLGQGGSGYTF. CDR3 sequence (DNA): TGTGCCAGCAGCTTAGGACAGGGAGGCAGTGGCTACACCTTC.

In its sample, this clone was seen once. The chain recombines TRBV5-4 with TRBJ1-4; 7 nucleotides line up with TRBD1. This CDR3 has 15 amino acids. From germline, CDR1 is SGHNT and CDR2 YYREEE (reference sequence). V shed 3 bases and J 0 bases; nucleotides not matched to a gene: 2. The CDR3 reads CASSSQGATNEKLFF. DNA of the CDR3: TGTGCCAGCAGCTCTCAGGGGGCAACTAATGAAAAACTGTTTTTT.

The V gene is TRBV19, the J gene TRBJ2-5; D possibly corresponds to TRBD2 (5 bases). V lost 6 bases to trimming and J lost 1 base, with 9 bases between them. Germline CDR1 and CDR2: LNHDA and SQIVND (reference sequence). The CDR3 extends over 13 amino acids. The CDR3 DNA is TGTGCCAGTAGGGTCGGGGTCCAAGAGACCCAGTACTTC. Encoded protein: CASRVGVQETQYF.

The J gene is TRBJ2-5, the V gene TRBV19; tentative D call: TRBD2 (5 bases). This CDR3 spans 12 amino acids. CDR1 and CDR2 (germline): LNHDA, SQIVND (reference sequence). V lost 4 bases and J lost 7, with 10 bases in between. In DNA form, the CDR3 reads TGTGCCAGTAGTACGGACTTCGGGACCCAGTACTTC. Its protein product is CASSTDFGTQYF.

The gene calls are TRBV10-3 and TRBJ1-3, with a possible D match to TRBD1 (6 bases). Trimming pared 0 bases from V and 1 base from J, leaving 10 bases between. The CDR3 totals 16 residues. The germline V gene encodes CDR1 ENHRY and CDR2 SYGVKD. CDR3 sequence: CAISESVQGSGNTIYF. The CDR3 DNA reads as TGTGCCATCAGTGAGTCGGTTCAGGGGTCTGGAAACACCATATATTTT.

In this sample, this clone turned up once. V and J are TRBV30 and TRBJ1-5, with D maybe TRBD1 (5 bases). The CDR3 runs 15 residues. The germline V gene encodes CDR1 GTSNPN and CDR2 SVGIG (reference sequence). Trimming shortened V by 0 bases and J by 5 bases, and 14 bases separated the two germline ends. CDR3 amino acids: CAWSVLAGLDQPQHF. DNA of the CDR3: TGTGCCTGGAGTGTTTTGGCAGGGCTTGATCAGCCCCAGCATTTT. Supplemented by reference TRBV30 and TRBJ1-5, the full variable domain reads SQTIHQWPATLVQPVGSPLSLECTVEGTSNPNLYWYRQAAGRGLQLLFYSVGIGQISSEVPQNLSASRPQDRQFILSSKKLLLSDSGFYLCAWSVLAGLDQPQHFGDGTRLSIL.

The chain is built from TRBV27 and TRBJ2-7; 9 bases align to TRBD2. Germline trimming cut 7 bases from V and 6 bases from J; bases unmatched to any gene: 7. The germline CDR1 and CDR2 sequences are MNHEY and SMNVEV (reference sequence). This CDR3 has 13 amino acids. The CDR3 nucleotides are TGTGCCAGCAAAAGGACTAGCGCGTTCGAGCAGTACTTC. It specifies CASKRTSAFEQYF.